The present entry profiles one T cell receptor (beta chain) with its context. Ten or more counts support this clonotype. Base qualities are not recorded, but no much larger clone differs from it by a single base. The treatment or condition label on this specimen signifies: live attenuated yellow fever vaccine strain. A standard Ficoll-Paque protocol was used to isolate PBMCs from peripheral blood. The RNeasy Micro Kit was used to extract RNA from sorted memory subsets. TCR cDNA was made using 5'RACE template switching, a step that added a universal primer site and unique molecular identifiers. Priming of cDNA synthesis was performed from both the TCR alpha and TCR beta constant segments. Two PCR steps were used to amplify libraries, with sample barcodes and sequencing adapters being added in the second step. Sequencing of the libraries was done on either Illumina HiSeq 2500 (2x100 bp) or NovaSeq (2x150 bp). The authors processed their data as follows. MIGEC was used to demultiplex reads and collapse the reads into UMI consensus sequences, and MiXCR was used for V(D)J alignment. Vaccine-responding clonotypes were identified with edgeR using replicate PBMC samples, with FDR below 0.01 and a log2 fold change above 5 up to day 15 being required. Bulk clonotypes were assigned CD4 or CD8 identity according to which sequenced CD4 or CD8 repertoire held them at higher abundance. To estimate how each clone was distributed across memory phenotypes, clonotype frequencies in memory subsets were weighted by FACS-sorted cell numbers. The public sequencing data were trimmed at Q25 with fastp and processed into clonotypes with MiXCR by TCRdb, which kept only in-frame beta chains. Rows with a matching CDR3 protein are joined into one entry that keeps the most common DNA and genes. TCRdb's processing, not the authors', yielded these V and J calls. Across this sample there are over 25,000 distinct CDR3 sequences, with under 12% seen only once. Of the sample, less than 15% falls within the top ten clones.

This sample stems from a study of T cells after yellow fever vaccination (dated by TCRdb to between 2019 and 2020). For context, the study as a whole: Memory subsets (EM, EMRA, CM and Tscm) were sorted on a BD FACS Aria III using CD3, CD45RA, CCR7 and CD95 staining. The cohort comprised two healthy male donors, one aged 18 to 29 and one aged 30 to 40 years. Sorting of memory subsets took place on days 0, 15 and 45 and at 18 months after primary vaccination, as well as on days 0, 15 and 45 after the 30-year booster. Bulk PBMC replicates and cell subsets were isolated from blood drawn at multiple timepoints before and after both primary and secondary immunization. To track T-cell clones before and after primary and booster YFV17D yellow fever vaccination, bulk TCR alpha and beta repertoires were sequenced longitudinally. Libraries from fractions with low cell numbers were prepared with the SMART-Seq v4 Ultra Low Input RNA kit.

Study-level results and caveats: FACS-sorted repertoires could contain abundant contaminating clonotypes from the bulk population, so computational filtering was required. Compared with the primary T-cell response, the secondary T-cell response was weaker but faster, peaking on day 5 rather than day 15. In the sorted memory subsets on day 0, nearly all vaccine-responding clonotypes were below the level of detection. Because the study included only a couple of donors, the extent to which the findings can be generalized is limited. Most clones expanded after primary vaccination (around 96% of CD4 and over 80% of CD8) were re-detected after the booster, suggesting that broad memory maintenance occurred. A small share of clonotypes was detected in both CD4 and CD8 compartments, with the overlap likely arising from convergent recombination.

The CDR1 and CDR2 encoded by the germline V gene (reference sequence) are SEHNR and FQNEAQ. Spanning cysteine to phenylalanine, the CDR3 consists of 13 amino acids. Of the read, only the CDR3 DNA is kept; its 39 bases are in frame from base 1. V sheds 11 bases and J sheds 1 base, leaving 14 bases between their ends. The material was PBMCs, either bulk or a sorted T-cell subset (CD4+, CD8+, memory, or dextramer-sorted; not recorded which), obtained roughly 14 days after the first yellow fever vaccination. The sequence came from a man aged 18 to 29 who received the YFV17D yellow fever vaccine. The sequence joins TRBV7-9 to TRBJ2-5, with the D assignment possibly TRBD1 or TRBD2, given 5 matching bases for each. The DNA sequence reads TGTGCCCTCGGGGCTAGTCTCCAAGAGACCCAGTACTTC. Translated, this is CALGASLQETQYF.